This T cell receptor (beta chain) was captured in a study of identifying expanded T cells in peripheral blood. Findings and caveats of the study: Variance in clone template counts between approximately two-week samples significantly increased with total template count across all healthy donors. Over around two and four weeks, about 15 and 18 clones changed, versus approximately 1.1 between replicates.

A remark on this clone: What it binds is not known.

Healthy donors had no documented immune events, such as infections, while sampled. Germline V gene data show CDR1 as SGHTA and CDR2 as FQGNSA. The CDR3 runs to 12 residues. Trimming stripped 4 bases from V and 5 bases from J, with 8 bases between. TCRdb keeps only in-frame clones here, not all; method: immunoSEQ multiplex PCR. Of about 94,000 clones listed, roughly 88% were seen once; the top ten hold 4.5% to 7%. The sequence was collected from a person aged 18-70 years in good health. V is TRBV7-2 and J is TRBJ2-5; D may correspond to TRBD1 or TRBD2 (5 bases each). Sequencing was done on a sample of blood. CDR3 sequence (DNA): TGTGCCAGCAGCTCGGGACGTGAGACCCAGTACTTC. Its translation is CASSSGRETQYF.